This TCR beta chain was observed in a study of cytotoxic CD8 clonotypes in ibrutinib-treated CLL. Study-wide context: Per sample, productive templates averaged 255,043 and productive rearrangements averaged 94,082. Points from the study as a whole: Clonality was elevated at ibrutinib response and had returned toward baseline at progression. Relative to age-matched healthy donors, clonality at baseline was higher, and it tracked circulating CD8+ T-cell counts. Under therapy, public clonotypes either contracted or stayed stable, and they were uncommon.

As for this clone: Its antigen is currently unknown.

There are 13 residues in the CDR3. Germline CDR1 reads SGHVS; CDR2 reads FQNEAQ. V lost 1 base, J lost 5 bases, and 8 bases lay in between. The method was immunoSEQ multiplex PCR; TCRdb's version includes in-frame clones alone and lacks a portion of them. Of about 39,000 clones in the sample, roughly two thirds were seen once. Specimen: PBMCs, collected at disease progression, from a patient treated with ibrutinib. The chain couples TRBV7-8 to TRBJ1-1; D is uncertain. The origin of this receptor is a human donor with chronic lymphocytic leukemia. The CDR3, as DNA: TGTGCCAGCAGCTTAGGGTCCGAAACTGAAGCTTTCTTT. It codes for CASSLGSETEAFF.